This is a list of T cell receptor beta chains from one sample in a study of T cell responses to AZD1222 COVID-19 vaccine. The data were produced by immunoSEQ multiplex PCR, yet TCRdb's version contains in-frame clones alone and is incomplete. The repertoire holds about 100,000 clones, with approximately 90% as singletons. The material was peripheral blood, obtained 28 days after the second AZD1222 dose. Receptors originate from an adult who received the AZD1222 COVID-19 vaccine. The CDR3 runs from the conserved cysteine through the conserved F or W. Each record gives: clone size, D gene, V gene, J gene, CDR3 protein, CDR3 DNA. The D gene is left open where the match is weak. Some rows have no size entry. The others give once, few or many, or a class for an expanded clone.

-	TRBD2	TRBV5-1	TRBJ2-5	CASSLDGVGLQETQYF	TGCGCCAGCAGCTTGGACGGTGTGGGACTACAAGAGACCCAGTACTTC
-	TRBD1	TRBV6-5	TRBJ2-1	CASSQGQGTFF	TGTGCCAGCAGCCAAGGACAGGGGACGTTCTTC
-	TRBD2	TRBV19	TRBJ2-2	CASSIGPRGIAGPITGELFF	TGTGCCAGTAGTATAGGCCCCCGGGGGATAGCGGGACCCATCACCGGGGAGCTGTTTTTT
-	TRBD1	TRBV27	TRBJ1-5	CASSSGQGIGNQPQHF	TGTGCCAGCAGTTCCGGACAGGGGATAGGCAATCAGCCCCAGCATTTT
-	TRBD2	TRBV28	TRBJ2-2	CASRLSFGEGGELFF	TGTGCCAGCAGACTTTCCTTCGGGGAGGGCGGGGAGCTGTTTTTT
-	TRBD1	TRBV4-1	TRBJ2-5	CASSRGQGARQETQYF	TGCGCCAGCAGCCGCGGACAGGGGGCGCGCCAAGAGACCCAGTACTTC
-	TRBD1	TRBV18	TRBJ1-2	CASSPPTGGWYGYTF	TGTGCCAGCTCACCACCAACAGGGGGATGGTATGGCTACACCTTC
-	TRBD1	TRBV6-5	TRBJ2-7	CASRPPGQAQYF	TGTGCCAGCAGGCCGCCGGGACAGGCGCAGTACTTC
-	TRBD2	TRBV14	TRBJ2-6	CASSRLTSVRSGANVLTF	TGTGCCAGCAGCCGCCTGACTAGCGTTCGATCTGGGGCCAACGTCCTGACTTTC
-	-	TRBV28	TRBJ1-4	CASSLWGSGEKLFF	TGTGCCAGCAGTTTATGGGGATCGGGTGAAAAACTGTTTTTT
few	-	TRBV4-1	TRBJ1-5	CASSQQGFNQPQHF	TGCGCCAGCAGCCAACAGGGTTTCAATCAGCCCCAGCATTTT
-	-	TRBV5-1	TRBJ2-3	CASSPDGRGTDTQYF	TGCGCCAGCAGCCCGGATGGCAGGGGCACAGATACGCAGTATTTT
once	TRBD1	TRBV19	TRBJ1-5	CASSIGRGQGPQHF	TGTGCCAGTAGTATAGGACGGGGACAGGGGCCCCAGCATTTT
-	TRBD1	TRBV4-3	TRBJ2-5	CASSPTGSRETQYF	TGCGCCAGCAGCCCGACAGGGAGTCGGGAGACCCAGTACTTC
-	TRBD1	TRBV3-1/TRBV3-2	TRBJ1-2	CASSQAQGYTYGYTF	TGTGCCAGCAGCCAAGCACAGGGGTATACCTATGGCTACACCTTC
-	-	TRBV5-3	TRBJ1-1	CARSRAQPNTEAFF	TGTGCCAGAAGCCGGGCCCAACCTAACACTGAAGCTTTCTTT
-	-	TRBV6-4	TRBJ2-1	CASSDSPGVNEQFF	TGTGCCAGCAGTGACTCGCCAGGGGTAAATGAGCAGTTCTTC
-	-	TRBV11-2	TRBJ1-2	CASSFRVGYTF	TGTGCCAGCAGCTTCCGTGTTGGCTACACCTTC
once	TRBD2	TRBV27	TRBJ2-7	CASSVGTSGRASYEQYF	TGTGCCAGCAGTGTAGGGACTAGCGGGAGGGCCTCCTACGAGCAGTACTTC
-	-	TRBV4-1	TRBJ1-3	CASTPGGGRNTIYF	TGCGCCAGCACCCCCGGGGGAGGCAGAAACACCATATATTTT
-	TRBD1	TRBV7-9	TRBJ2-3	CASSRDRGKDTQYF	TGTGCCAGCAGCCGGGACAGGGGGAAAGATACGCAGTATTTT
-	-	TRBV10-1	TRBJ2-1	CASSETLSHEQFF	TGCGCCAGCAGTGAGACCCTATCCCACGAGCAGTTCTTC
-	-	TRBV2	TRBJ1-4	CASSRWGLNEKLFF	TGTGCCAGCAGTAGGTGGGGTTTAAATGAAAAACTGTTTTTT
-	-	TRBV6-5	TRBJ1-5	CASMSPSGPQHF	TGTGCCAGCATGAGTCCTTCCGGGCCCCAGCATTTT
once	-	TRBV5-1	TRBJ2-3	CASNSGSSTDTQYF	TGCGCCAGCAACAGCGGCAGCAGCACAGATACGCAGTATTTT
once	-	TRBV6-4	TRBJ1-2	CASSNQHQGKKSYTF	TGTGCCAGCAGTAACCAGCATCAGGGGAAGAAGAGCTACACCTTC
-	-	TRBV4-3	TRBJ2-2	CASSHGWSTGELFF	TGCGCCAGCAGCCATGGCTGGAGCACCGGGGAGCTGTTTTTT
-	TRBD2	TRBV10-3	TRBJ2-2	CAISPGLAGAGRTGELFF	TGTGCCATCAGTCCGGGACTAGCGGGAGCAGGTCGGACCGGGGAGCTGTTTTTT
-	-	TRBV7-8	TRBJ2-2	CASSRVPVSNTGELFF	TGTGCCAGCAGTCGCGTACCGGTCTCGAACACCGGGGAGCTGTTTTTT
-	TRBD1	TRBV7-2	TRBJ2-7	CASSYYRGDTYEQYF	TGTGCCAGCAGCTACTACAGGGGCGACACCTACGAGCAGTACTTC
-	-	TRBV28	TRBJ2-2	CASSLIGNPTGELFF	TGTGCCAGCAGTTTGATCGGGAACCCCACCGGGGAGCTGTTTTTT
-	-	TRBV5-1	TRBJ2-5	CASSSTGETQYF	TGCGCCAGCAGCTCCACCGGGGAGACCCAGTACTTC
-	TRBD1	TRBV11-3	TRBJ2-2	CASSLTGGTGELFF	TGTGCCAGCAGTTTGACAGGGGGCACCGGGGAGCTGTTTTTT
few	TRBD1	TRBV7-9	TRBJ1-4	CASSRQTGLGEKLFF	TGTGCCAGCAGCCGACAGACAGGGTTAGGCGAAAAACTGTTTTTT
-	-	TRBV4-1	TRBJ2-2	CASWDYTGELFF	TGCGCCAGCTGGGATTACACCGGGGAGCTGTTTTTT
once	TRBD1	TRBV5-8	TRBJ1-5	CASSPGTGPNQPQHF	TGTGCCAGCAGCCCCGGGACAGGGCCAAATCAGCCCCAGCATTTT
once	TRBD1	TRBV28	TRBJ1-5	CASSSPGQVGQPQHF	TGTGCCAGCAGTTCTCCGGGACAGGTAGGGCAGCCCCAGCATTTT
once	-	TRBV11-3	TRBJ2-7	CASSRDQTSEQYF	TGTGCCAGCAGCCGGGACCAGACCTCCGAGCAGTACTTC